The 30 T cell receptor beta chains given below trace back to one sample, sequenced in a study of T cell repertoires in aging, cancer and after chemotherapy. Peripheral blood genomic DNA, not sorted cells or RNA, was the template. Rearranged V-D-J TRB sequences were amplified with a mixed TRB-A/B primer pool. TCRdb re-analysed the multiplex PCR reads in MiXCR, keeping a single row per CDR3 protein. This sample has 7,000 to 9,500 distinct CDR3 sequences, with more than 20% found just once. The sequencing input was blood. The receptors stem from a human donor with a blood cancer. The donor label of this sample is uncertain.

The chain has TRBV5-1 and TRBJ1-2; TRBD1 aligns across 8 bases. Germline V gene data show CDR1 as SGHRS and CDR2 as YFSETQ. V shed 3 bases and J 7 bases; nucleotides not matched to a gene: 2. This CDR3 comprises 12 residues. The CDR3 DNA is TGCGCCAGCAGCTACGACAGGGGTGGCTACACCTTC. Translating gives CASSYDRGGYTF.

This clonotype was seen ten or more times. The chain employs TRBV27 and TRBJ1-2, with D uncertain. This CDR3 spans 12 amino acids. Germline values: CDR1 MNHEY, CDR2 SMNVEV (reference sequence). Trimming took off 5 bases at V and 4 bases at J, with 8 bases between the two ends. CDR3: CASSTGPYGYTF. The DNA of the CDR3 is TGTGCCAGCAGTACCGGGCCCTATGGCTACACCTTC.

This clonotype was picked up many times. The CDR3 DNA follows: TGTGCCAGCGTGGAGGACAGGGAGTATCAGCCCCAGCATTTT. This encodes CASVEDREYQPQHF. The V call is TRBV6-1, the J call TRBJ1-5; 8 nucleotides match TRBD1. Germline loops: CDR1 MNHNS, CDR2 SASEGT. This CDR3 region has 14 residues. The trim removed 8 bases at V and 5 bases at J, leaving 8 bases unmatched.

By share, this clonotype counts as medium-sized. The CDR3: CSVDGAGGGNTEAFF. CDR3 coding DNA: TGCAGCGTTGATGGGGCGGGTGGGGGGAACACTGAAGCTTTCTTT. The chain links TRBV29-1 to TRBJ1-1, with D tentatively TRBD1 (5 bases). CDR1 is SQVTM and CDR2 is ANQGSEA in the germline V gene. V dropped 3 bases and J dropped 1 base, with 15 bases sitting between them. This CDR3 has 15 residues.

This clonotype came up a few times. The rearrangement links TRBV10-2 to TRBJ2-3; D gene unclear. Germline CDR1 WSHSY, CDR2 SAAADI. The CDR3 length is 11 residues. Trimming removed 4 bases from V and 6 bases from J, with 5 bases in between. The CDR3 coding sequence is TGCGCCAGCAGTGTAATGGATACGCAGTATTTT. Translated: CASSVMDTQYF.

Notes on this clonotype: A much larger clone lies a single base off, so this may be a read error. The chain uses TRBV5-5 and TRBJ1-6; no clear D gene. The CDR3 totals 14 residues. Germline CDR1 reads SGHKS; CDR2 reads YYEKEE (reference sequence). Deletions cut 0 bases from V and 12 bases from J, with 13 bases between. The CDR3, as DNA: TGTGCCAGCAGCTTGGGCAGGTGGGGTCTACCCCTCCACTTT. This translates into CASSLGRWGLPLHF.

This clonotype is categorized as medium-sized (0.01 to 0.1%). Written as DNA, the CDR3 is TGCAGCGTAGACCCCCCCTACCTCCAGCGGGAGGACCCCCTCCCCAGGAATGAGCAGTTCTTC. Translating gives CSVDPPYLQREDPLPRNEQFF. The V gene is TRBV29-1, the J gene TRBJ2-1, with TRBD2 identical over 9 bases. The CDR3 totals 21 residues. V trimming: 6 bases; J trimming: 7 bases; junction bases outside the gene matches: 31. Per germline, CDR1 SQVTM and CDR2 ANQGSEA.

This chain connects TRBV7-9 to TRBJ2-1, with TRBD1 identical over 7 bases. The CDR3 runs to 15 residues. V was clipped by 5 bases and J by 2 bases; unmatched bases: 6. Germline-derived CDR1 and CDR2 are SEHNR and FQNEAQ (reference sequence). CDR3 sequence (DNA): TGTGCCAGCAGCCACCGGGACAGACCCTACAATGAGCAGTTCTTC. Its translation is CASSHRDRPYNEQFF.

This clonotype showed up just a few times. The rearrangement uses TRBV5-4 and TRBJ2-7, with TRBD2 matching over 9 bases. CDR1 SGHNT and CDR2 YYREEE come from the germline V gene (reference sequence). The CDR3 runs 16 residues. V lost 6 bases and J lost 5; bases outside the gene matches: 15. CDR3 bases: TGTGCCAGCACCCCGGGTCGCGGCGGGAGGGTTAACGAGCAGTACTTC. It yields the protein CASTPGRGGRVNEQYF.

This clonotype is labeled as medium-sized. The V and J genes are TRBV7-6 and TRBJ2-5; 9 nucleotides match TRBD2. Germline trimming cut 2 bases from V and 4 bases from J; bases unmatched to any gene: 11. CDR3 size: 17 residues. The germline gives CDR1 SGHVS, CDR2 FNYEAQ. Here the CDR3 reads CASSLRGGPGLAETQYF. CDR3 nucleotides: TGTGCCAGCAGCTTAAGAGGGGGCCCGGGACTAGCAGAGACCCAGTACTTC.

Within the sample, this clonotype is medium-sized. V usage is TRBV6-5 and J usage is TRBJ2-7; TRBD2 matches 8 bases. This CDR3 comprises 15 residues. The germline CDR1 and CDR2 sequences are MNHEY and SVGAGI. V shed 4 bases, J shed 5 bases, and the junction held 10 bases outside the gene matches. CDR3 in amino acids: CASSFAGTRANEQYF. The CDR3 bases are TGTGCCAGCAGTTTCGCCGGGACTAGAGCGAACGAGCAGTACTTC.

The chain carries TRBV19 and TRBJ2-5, with TRBD2 matching over 11 bases. The CDR3 contains 17 residues. Germline assignment: CDR1 LNHDA and CDR2 SQIVND (reference sequence). The V segment lost 6 bases and the J segment 2 bases; nucleotides outside the gene matches: 11. The CDR3 nucleotides read TGTGCCAGTAGCCAACCCCGACTAGCGGGACCACAAGAGACCCAGTACTTC. Translation gives CASSQPRLAGPQETQYF.

This clonotype showed up many times. This sequence joins TRBV6-1 and TRBJ2-5, with D possibly being TRBD2 (6 bases). Germline V gene sequence: CDR1 MNHNS, CDR2 SASEGT. The CDR3 is 12 amino acids. V gave up 9 bases and J gave up 3 bases, with 11 bases separating them. CDR3 amino acids: CASRRREETQYF. The CDR3 nucleotides are TGTGCCAGTCGAAGGAGGGAAGAGACCCAGTACTTC.

This clonotype is medium-sized. The gene calls are TRBV30 and TRBJ2-4, with TRBD1 matching over 7 bases. CDR3 length equals 15 residues. CDR1 and CDR2 (germline): GTSNPN, SVGIG (reference sequence). The V and J ends lost 0 bases and 0 bases, in that order; junction bases with no gene match: 2. This CDR3 is CAWSVQGLAKNIQYF. The CDR3 nucleotides read TGTGCCTGGAGTGTACAGGGGTTAGCCAAAAACATTCAGTACTTC.

This clonotype has more than one count but fewer than ten. CDR3 in amino acids: CASSGGARGGDNQPQHF. CDR3 in DNA: TGTGCCAGCAGCGGGGGAGCGCGTGGGGGGGACAATCAGCCCCAGCATTTT. The chain uses TRBV6-1 and TRBJ1-5; weak D call: TRBD1 (5 bases). V gave up 6 bases and J gave up 3 bases, with 21 bases separating them. The CDR3 spans 17 residues. The germline CDR1 and CDR2 sequences are MNHNS and SASEGT.

The chain uses TRBV11-2 and TRBJ1-2, with 10 nucleotides matching TRBD1. Per germline, CDR1 SGHAT and CDR2 FQNNGV. Losses at the gene ends were 0 bases for V and 5 bases for J; bases not matched to a gene: 3. The CDR3 runs 15 residues. The CDR3 loop is CASSLEGTGVYGYTF. CDR3 nucleotides: TGTGCCAGCAGCTTAGAGGGGACAGGGGTTTATGGCTACACCTTC.

V is TRBV11-2 and J is TRBJ2-5; D is ambiguous. Germline V lookup: CDR1 SGHAT, CDR2 FQNNGV. Trimming shortened V by 8 bases and J by 5 bases, and 21 bases separated the two germline ends. CDR3 length equals 15 residues. The CDR3 DNA sequence: TGTGCCAGCTCCCACCGAGACCCCCATTTGGAGACCCAGTACTTC. Translation gives CASSHRDPHLETQYF.

This clonotype ranks as medium-sized. The chain combines TRBV11-1 with TRBJ2-1; 14 nucleotides match TRBD2. The germline V gene encodes CDR1 SGHAT and CDR2 FQDESV (reference sequence). This CDR3 is built from 17 residues. Losses at the gene ends were 4 bases for V and 4 bases for J; bases not matched to a gene: 6. The CDR3 spells CASSSRLAGGPYNEQFF. CDR3 nucleotides: TGTGCCAGCAGCTCCAGACTAGCGGGAGGGCCGTACAATGAGCAGTTCTTC.

This clonotype is medium-sized by share. The chain links TRBV30 to TRBJ1-4; D ambiguous. V lost 1 base, J lost 0 bases, and 15 bases lay in between. Per germline, CDR1 GTSNPN and CDR2 SVGIG (reference sequence). The CDR3 sequence is 17 residues long. Here the CDR3 reads CAWSAGTTLTTNEKLFF. The CDR3, as DNA: TGTGCCTGGAGTGCGGGCACGACGTTAACAACTAATGAAAAACTGTTTTTT.

The rearrangement uses TRBV5-1 and TRBJ2-7; the match to TRBD1 covers 7 bases. This CDR3 spans 18 amino acids. Trimming removed 4 bases from V and 6 bases from J; junction bases left unmatched: 22. The germline V gene has CDR1 SGHRS and CDR2 YFSETQ. The CDR3 DNA is TGCGCCAGCAGCATAGGCCGGGACAGTGGAAGGACTTACTTCGAGCAGTACTTC. This codes for CASSIGRDSGRTYFEQYF.

This clonotype is labeled medium-sized. The V gene is TRBV29-1, the J gene TRBJ2-5, with 8 bases fitting TRBD2. CDR1 is SQVTM and CDR2 is ANQGSEA in the germline V gene. V was clipped by 8 bases and J by 4 bases; unmatched bases: 9. The CDR3 spans 13 residues. CDR3 nucleotide sequence: TGCAGCCTTCGGGGGGGGGCCGGAGAGACCCAGTACTTC. This codes for CSLRGGAGETQYF.

This clonotype qualifies as medium-sized. This chain joins TRBV29-1 and TRBJ2-7, with D possibly matching TRBD1 (6 bases). The CDR3 length is 15 residues. Trimming removed 6 bases at V and 0 bases at J, with 18 bases between. Germline assignment: CDR1 SQVTM and CDR2 ANQGSEA. CDR3 sequence reads: CSVYDDGQSSYEQYF. The CDR3 coding sequence is TGCAGCGTGTACGATGACGGACAGAGCTCCTACGAGCAGTACTTC.

This clonotype rates as medium-sized (0.01 to 0.1%). The V and J genes are TRBV13 and TRBJ2-1, with unresolved D. Trimming took 2 bases from V and 5 from J, leaving 4 bases between them. There are 12 residues in the CDR3. Germline assignment: CDR1 PRHDT and CDR2 FYEKMQ (reference sequence). The CDR3 sequence is CASSLSDNEQFF. The DNA for the CDR3 is TGTGCCAGCAGCTTAAGTGACAATGAGCAGTTCTTC.

This clonotype ranks as medium-sized. J is TRBJ2-1 and V is TRBV29-1; D uncertain. Deletions cut 0 bases from V and 8 bases from J, with 11 bases between. Germline V gene data show CDR1 as SQVTM and CDR2 as ANQGSEA. The CDR3 covers 13 residues. CDR3 sequence reads: CSVEETAGYEQFF. CDR3 DNA sequence: TGCAGCGTTGAAGAGACGGCCGGATATGAGCAGTTCTTC.

There are many counts of this clonotype. The V and J genes are TRBV10-3 and TRBJ2-7; D gene unclear. V shed 3 bases and J shed 2 bases, with 8 bases lying between them. Germline V gives CDR1 ENHRY, CDR2 SYGVKD. This CDR3 comprises 13 residues. The CDR3: CAISDSGTYEQYF. The CDR3 region has the DNA TGTGCCATCAGTGACTCAGGTACCTACGAGCAGTACTTC.

This clonotype is medium-sized in the sample. J is TRBJ1-2 and V is TRBV19; TRBD1 is a possible D gene (5 bases). Trimming pared 8 bases from V and 8 bases from J, leaving 12 bases between. The CDR3 runs to 11 residues. Germline CDR1 and CDR2: LNHDA and SQIVND (reference sequence). The DNA for the CDR3 is TGTGCCAGTCGGGGCGGGGGAGGCTACACCTTC. The encoded protein is CASRGGGGYTF.

This clonotype is labeled medium-sized. This chain uses TRBV19 with TRBJ2-7; 8 bases line up with TRBD1. The CDR3 is 15 residues long. The V segment lost 2 bases and the J segment 1 base; nucleotides outside the gene matches: 4. Germline V gene sequence: CDR1 LNHDA, CDR2 SQIVND (reference sequence). CDR3 in DNA: TGTGCCAGTAGTATAAAAGGACAGGGATCCTACGAGCAGTACTTC. Its translation: CASSIKGQGSYEQYF.

In its sample, this clonotype is medium-sized (0.01 to 0.1%). This sequence joins TRBV15 and TRBJ2-2, with 8 bases lining up with TRBD1. V lost 5 bases and J lost 7; bases outside the gene matches: 9. Germline CDR1 reads LNHNV; CDR2 reads YYDKDF (reference sequence). The CDR3 covers 15 residues. The CDR3 is CATSRSGGPGGELFF. Here the CDR3 DNA reads TGTGCCACCAGCCGTTCAGGGGGCCCGGGCGGGGAGCTGTTTTTT.

A note on this clonotype: With a much larger clone just one base away, this may be a read error. The rearrangement uses TRBV27 and TRBJ2-1; D not certain. This CDR3 has 13 amino acids. Deletions cut 5 bases from V and 5 bases from J, with 10 bases between. In germline, CDR1 is MNHEY, CDR2 SMNVEV (reference sequence). In DNA, the CDR3 is TGTGCCAGCAGTGTTATTCAGCACAATGAGCAGTTCTTC. This translates into CASSVIQHNEQFF.

By frequency in the sample, this clonotype is medium-sized. The chain employs TRBV29-1 and TRBJ2-2; 9 bases map to TRBD2. The CDR3 spans 17 residues. Trimming cost V 2 bases and J 5 bases; bases outside gene matches: 12. CDR1 is SQVTM, CDR2 ANQGSEA, per germline. The CDR3 nucleotides read TGCAGCGTTGAATCCGTTCTAGCGGGAAAAGGGACCGGGGAGCTGTTTTTT. This encodes CSVESVLAGKGTGELFF.